A selection of T cell receptor beta chains follows, all from one sample in a study of preoperative IRX-2 immunotherapy in early breast cancer. The repertoire was sequenced with immunoSEQ multiplex PCR; TCRdb's copy has only in-frame clones and lacks some. Here the sample spans 20,000 to 30,000 clones, around four fifths being singletons. Sequenced here: lymph node tissue, sampled after IRX-2 immunotherapy. These receptors all stem from a human donor with breast cancer. Each CDR3 is given with its conserved first and last residue. The order of the fields is CDR3 protein, CDR3 DNA, J gene, V gene, clone size, D gene. D genes are given only for firm matches. The size of a clone is reported for some rows only, either as once, few or many, or as a class for expanded clones.

CASSDSLGQHPSTDTQYF	TGTGCCAGCAGTGACTCTCTAGGTCAACATCCTAGCACAGATACGCAGTATTTT	TRBJ2-3	TRBV6-4	.	.
CASHTRGGNGWTEAFF	TGCGCCAGCCATACCCGGGGGGGGAATGGTTGGACTGAAGCTTTCTTT	TRBJ1-1	TRBV5-1	.	.
CASSRGHNTEAFF	TGTGCCAGCAGCCGGGGACACAACACTGAAGCTTTCTTT	TRBJ1-1	TRBV14	.	.
CASSETNLNTGELFF	TGTGCCAGCAGTGAGACCAATCTGAACACCGGGGAGCTGTTTTTT	TRBJ2-2	TRBV9	.	.
CASSQVSGGTGELFF	TGCGCCAGCAGCCAAGTTAGCGGGGGAACCGGGGAGCTGTTTTTT	TRBJ2-2	TRBV4-1	few	TRBD2
CASTPQPDGQQFF	TGCGCCAGCACCCCTCAGCCCGACGGGCAGCAGTTCTTC	TRBJ2-1	TRBV10-2	.	.
CASSPQDSRGPEAFF	TGTGCCAGCAGTCCACAGGACAGCAGAGGACCTGAAGCTTTCTTT	TRBJ1-1	TRBV25-1	.	.
CASSGTGGGEKLFF	TGTGCCAGCAGCGGGACAGGGGGCGGGGAAAAACTGTTTTTT	TRBJ1-4	TRBV28	.	TRBD1
CASSLQGLKGEKLFF	TGCGCCAGCAGCTTGCAAGGGCTGAAGGGTGAAAAACTGTTTTTT	TRBJ1-4	TRBV5-1	once	.
CASSPSSYNSPLHF	TGCGCCAGCAGCCCGAGCTCCTATAATTCACCCCTCCACTTT	TRBJ1-6	TRBV5-1	.	.
CASSPGPWNGEQYF	TGTGCCAGCTCACCCGGGCCGTGGAACGGCGAGCAGTACTTC	TRBJ2-7	TRBV18	once	.
CASSLASLDRVQETQYF	TGTGCCAGCAGCTTAGCCTCCCTTGACAGGGTCCAAGAGACCCAGTACTTC	TRBJ2-5	TRBV7-6	.	TRBD1
CASSTPGRGVTKNIQYF	TGTGCCAGCAGCACACCGGGGAGGGGAGTAACCAAAAACATTCAGTACTTC	TRBJ2-4	TRBV11-3	.	TRBD2
CASSELGDTQYF	TGCGCCAGCAGTGAGTTGGGAGATACGCAGTATTTT	TRBJ2-3	TRBV10-2	.	.
CASSRGQSGELFF	TGTGCCAGCAGCCGTGGACAGTCCGGGGAGCTGTTTTTT	TRBJ2-2	TRBV7-1	.	.
CASSYWTGDTEAFF	TGTGCCAGCAGTTACTGGACTGGGGACACTGAAGCTTTCTTT	TRBJ1-1	TRBV6-8	.	.
CASNSNWGPQHF	TGTGCCAGCAACTCGAATTGGGGACCCCAGCATTTT	TRBJ1-5	TRBV28	.	.
CASTSGTTLSGNTIYF	TGTGCCAGTACATCCGGGACAACACTCTCTGGAAACACCATATATTTT	TRBJ1-3	TRBV19	.	.
CAWSVMRGRVTEAFF	TGTGCCTGGAGTGTCATGCGGGGCCGTGTCACTGAAGCTTTCTTT	TRBJ1-1	TRBV30	.	.
CASSRHMDRITGELFF	TGTGCCAGTAGTAGACACATGGACAGGATCACCGGGGAGCTGTTTTTT	TRBJ2-2	TRBV19	.	TRBD1
CATSRSLGTGLTEAFF	TGTGCCACCAGCAGATCCCTGGGGACAGGGCTCACTGAAGCTTTCTTT	TRBJ1-1	TRBV15	.	TRBD1
CATSRDSIRENSNQPQHF	TGTGCCACCAGCAGAGATTCGATAAGGGAGAATAGCAATCAGCCCCAGCATTTT	TRBJ1-5	TRBV15	.	.
CASKGNTGLTDTQYF	TGTGCCAGTAAGGGGAACACGGGCCTCACAGATACGCAGTATTTT	TRBJ2-3	TRBV19	.	.
CASSQTDMNTEAFF	TGTGCCAGCTCACAGACCGACATGAACACTGAAGCTTTCTTT	TRBJ1-1	TRBV18	.	.
CASRQGVWYGYTF	TGTGCCAGCCGTCAAGGGGTATGGTATGGCTACACCTTC	TRBJ1-2	TRBV6-8	once	.
CASRKEQAYNQPQHF	TGTGCCAGTAGAAAAGAACAGGCCTACAATCAGCCCCAGCATTTT	TRBJ1-5	TRBV19	.	.
CASSLYGRDTEAFF	TGCGCCAGCAGCTTGTACGGGAGGGATACTGAAGCTTTCTTT	TRBJ1-1	TRBV5-1	.	.
CASSLEVTNTGELFF	TGTGCCAGCAGCTTGGAGGTAACGAACACCGGGGAGCTGTTTTTT	TRBJ2-2	TRBV11-3	.	.
CASSSSAGGYGYTF	TGTGCCAGCTCCTCCTCCGCAGGAGGATATGGCTACACCTTC	TRBJ1-2	TRBV18	.	.
CASKRTQGREKLFF	TGTGCCAGCAAGAGGACCCAGGGTAGAGAAAAACTGTTTTTT	TRBJ1-4	TRBV6-8	.	.
CASSYPARGMETQYF	TGTGCCAGCAGTTACCCCGCAAGGGGAATGGAGACCCAGTACTTC	TRBJ2-5	TRBV6-8	.	.
CASGRALNYGYTF	TGTGCCAGCGGGAGGGCCCTTAACTATGGCTACACCTTC	TRBJ1-2	TRBV5-8	.	.
CASRPLRDPPVFYGYTF	TGTGCCAGTAGACCACTCCGGGACCCTCCCGTCTTCTATGGCTACACCTTC	TRBJ1-2	TRBV19	.	.
CASSYSILGQGGQPQHF	TGTGCCAGCAGTTACTCTATCCTCGGACAGGGTGGTCAGCCCCAGCATTTT	TRBJ1-5	TRBV6-4	.	TRBD1
CASRGKRGMNTEAFF	TGTGCAAGTCGCGGAAAGAGGGGGATGAACACTGAAGCTTTCTTT	TRBJ1-1	TRBV12-2	.	.
CASSIGQGRNTEAFF	TGTGCCAGCTCAATCGGACAGGGGCGGAACACTGAAGCTTTCTTT	TRBJ1-1	TRBV18	.	TRBD1
CSVSGGASNQPQHF	TGCAGCGTTAGTGGAGGGGCGAGCAATCAGCCCCAGCATTTT	TRBJ1-5	TRBV29-1	.	.
CASSLSSDSNQPQHF	TGTGCCAGCTCACTGTCTTCAGATAGCAATCAGCCCCAGCATTTT	TRBJ1-5	TRBV18	.	.
CASSRLGQATGELFF	TGTGCCAGCAGCCGTTTGGGACAGGCGACCGGGGAGCTGTTTTTT	TRBJ2-2	TRBV6-8	.	TRBD1
CASSPQGLKYGYTF	TGTGCCAGCTCTCCTCAGGGCCTTAAGTATGGCTACACCTTC	TRBJ1-2	TRBV18	.	.
CASSRGGETQYF	TGTGCCAGCAGTCGGGGAGGAGAGACCCAGTACTTC	TRBJ2-5	TRBV6-8	.	.
CAWNTGRSYNEQFF	TGTGCCTGGAATACGGGACGCTCCTACAATGAGCAGTTCTTC	TRBJ2-1	TRBV30	.	.
CASISVWGANTEAFF	TGTGCCAGTATCTCGGTCTGGGGGGCTAACACTGAAGCTTTCTTT	TRBJ1-1	TRBV19	.	.
CSVEHTGRRTEAFF	TGCAGCGTTGAACACACGGGGCGGCGAACTGAAGCTTTCTTT	TRBJ1-1	TRBV29-1	few	.
CASSKTSAFNQPQHF	TGTGCCAGCTCAAAAACCTCGGCCTTTAATCAGCCCCAGCATTTT	TRBJ1-5	TRBV18	once	.
CASSITLGGAETQYF	TGCGCCAGCAGCATTACCCTCGGGGGTGCGGAGACCCAGTACTTC	TRBJ2-5	TRBV5-1	.	.